This T cell receptor beta chain was identified in a study of regulatory T cells in long-lasting Graves disease. Details on this clonotype: Its antigen is undetermined.

Study-wide findings and caveats: A greater number of public clonotypes (2,741) was shared by persistent patients than by new patients (around 1,000).

Sample time point: newly diagnosed GD, antithyroid drugs for less than 3 months. The TCR library used RNA extracted from PBMCs. V was pared by 4 bases and J by 4 bases, with 4 bases of the junction left unmatched. The CDR3 has 13 amino acids. Germline values: CDR1 SGHNT, CDR2 YYREEE (reference sequence). CDR3-region Arm-PCR and iRepertoire HTBI primers produced the TCR beta libraries. Via MiXCR, TCRdb re-called the multiplex PCR reads, giving one row per CDR3 protein. The sample shows under 700,000 distinct CDR3 sequences, 15% to 20% of them seen only once. The same data also went into a second study, on T cells in Graves' hyperthyroidism and ophthalmopathy. That study adds: Stable Graves' hyperthyroidism denoted no ophthalmopathy progression over 18 months.

The gene calls are TRBV5-4 and TRBJ1-2, with TRBD1 matching over 7 bases. The sequence was collected from a woman aged 35 to 60 with Graves disease. Sample: peripheral blood mononuclear cells (PBMCs), taken at new diagnosis, from a patient treated with antithyroid drugs. The DNA for the CDR3 is TGTGCCAGCAGCGGGGACAGCATCTATGGCTACACCTTC. This sequence encodes CASSGDSIYGYTF.